The clone carrying this T cell receptor (beta chain) has at least ten counts. Its matching antigen is unknown. This sample was taken from a study of T cells after yellow fever vaccination. 5'RACE template switching produced TCR cDNA carrying a universal primer site and UMIs. TCRdb passed the 5' RACE reads through MiXCR, listing each CDR3 protein once. The sample lists about 350,000 distinct CDR3 sequences, roughly an eighth occurring once. V was cut by 2 bases and J by 1 base, with 9 bases left in between. The CDR3 runs to 14 residues. Study findings and constraints: Reappearance after the booster was observed for most primary-vaccination clones (about 96% CD4, almost 90% CD8). Abundant clonotypes from the bulk population could have been carried over as contaminants into FACS-sorted repertoires.

The source is a man aged 18 to 30 who received the YFV17D yellow fever vaccine. This chain links TRBV12-3 or TRBV12-4 with TRBJ2-7; no reliable D call. This specimen consisted of CD4+ T cells sorted from PBMCs, obtained 15 days after the yellow fever booster vaccination. CDR3 sequence: CASSLSQASYEQYV. Here the CDR3 DNA reads TGTGCCAGCAGTTTATCGCAGGCATCCTACGAGCAGTACGTC.